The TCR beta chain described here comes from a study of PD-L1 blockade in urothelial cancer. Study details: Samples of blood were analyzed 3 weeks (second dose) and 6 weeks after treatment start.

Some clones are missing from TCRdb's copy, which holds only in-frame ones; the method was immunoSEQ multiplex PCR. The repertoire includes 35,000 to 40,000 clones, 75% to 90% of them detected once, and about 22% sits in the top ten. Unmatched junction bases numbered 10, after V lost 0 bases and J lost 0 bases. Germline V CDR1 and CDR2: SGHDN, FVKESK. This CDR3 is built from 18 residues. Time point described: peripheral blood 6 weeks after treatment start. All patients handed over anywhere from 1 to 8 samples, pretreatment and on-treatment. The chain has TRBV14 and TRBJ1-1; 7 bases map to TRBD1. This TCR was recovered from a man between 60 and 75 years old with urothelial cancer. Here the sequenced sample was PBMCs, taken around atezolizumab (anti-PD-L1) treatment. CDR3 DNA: TGTGCCAGCAGCCAAGATCCGAGACAGGGAAATATGAACACTGAAGCTTTCTTT. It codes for CASSQDPRQGNMNTEAFF. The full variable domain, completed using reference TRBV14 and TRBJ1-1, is EAGVTQFPSHSVIEKGQTVTLRCDPISGHDNLYWYRRVMGKEIKFLLHFVKESKQDESGMPNNRFLAERTGGTYSTLKVQPAELEDSGVYFCASSQDPRQGNMNTEAFFGQGTRLTVV.